These 6 T cell receptor beta chains originate from one sample sequenced in a study of blood T cell repertoires in COVID-19. Assay: immunoSEQ multiplex PCR; the TCRdb copy retains only in-frame clones and omits some. The table has hundreds of thousands of clones, about 87% seen once. Specimen: PBMCs or T cells enriched from blood (not recorded which). The receptors were gathered from a woman in her forties or fifties who had recovered from COVID-19.

This rearrangement joins TRBV7-9 to TRBJ1-1; 10 bases are shared with TRBD1. This CDR3 spans 15 amino acids. The V gene end was trimmed by 5 bases and the J gene end by 6 bases; junction bases not matched to a gene: 9. CDR1 SEHNR and CDR2 FQNEAQ come from the germline V gene (reference sequence). CDR3: CASSQGTGASSEAFF. Written as DNA, the CDR3 is TGTGCCAGCAGCCAGGGGACAGGGGCTTCCTCTGAAGCTTTCTTT.

This chain links TRBV25-1 with TRBJ1-5, with TRBD1 as a possible D gene (5 bases). Trimming removed 5 bases at V and 3 bases at J, with 8 bases between. Per germline, CDR1 MGHDK and CDR2 SYGVNS. This CDR3 spans 13 amino acids. CDR3 sequence reads: CASSPGLNQPQHF. The CDR3 DNA reads TGTGCCAGCAGTCCAGGGCTCAATCAGCCCCAGCATTTT.

The chain links TRBV7-2 to TRBJ1-2; 10 nucleotides agree with TRBD1. V trimming: 4 bases; J trimming: 7 bases; junction bases outside the gene matches: 12. The CDR3 runs 16 residues. Germline-derived CDR1 and CDR2 are SGHTA and FQGNSA. Written as DNA, the CDR3 is TGTGCCAGCAGCTCACGTTTGACAGGGGGCGCGGTTGGCTACACCTTC. This codes for CASSSRLTGGAVGYTF.

The chain couples TRBV2 to TRBJ2-7; 9 bases fit TRBD1. V lost 4 bases to trimming and J lost 4 bases; unmatched junction nucleotides: 5. The CDR3 consists of 14 residues. CDR1 and CDR2 (germline): SNHLY, FYNNEI. The chain's CDR3 is CASSGFGTGYEQYF. As DNA, the CDR3 is TGTGCCAGCAGTGGTTTCGGGACAGGGTACGAGCAGTACTTC.

This clone appeared once. J is TRBJ2-2 and V is TRBV27; D is undetermined. CDR3 length equals 16 residues. Germline values: CDR1 MNHEY, CDR2 SMNVEV (reference sequence). Trimming left V 4 bases short and J 0 bases short, with 12 bases between. CDR3 coding DNA: TGTGCCAGCAGTTCTACAGCCGATGCGAACACCGGGGAGCTGTTTTTT. Translation: CASSSTADANTGELFF.

The chain has TRBV19 and TRBJ2-2; TRBD1 aligns across 8 bases. The CDR3 consists of 15 residues. The germline CDR1 and CDR2 sequences are LNHDA and SQIVND (reference sequence). V lost 5 bases to trimming and J lost 1 base; unmatched junction nucleotides: 3. The CDR3 reads CASSWGTGNTGELFF. The CDR3 DNA reads TGTGCCAGTAGTTGGGGGACAGGGAACACCGGGGAGCTGTTTTTT.